The 20 T cell receptor beta chains given below trace back to one sample, sequenced in a study of cytomegalovirus exposure and HLA in healthy donors. PCR employed 60 Vbeta and 13 Jbeta primers. The assay was immunoSEQ multiplex PCR, and TCRdb's table has in-frame clones only and misses some. The sample shows 210,000 or so clones, over 75% of them seen only once. Sequencing was carried out using PBMCs. The receptors were gathered from a woman between 50 and 59 years old in good health and CMV-seropositive.

V and J are TRBV28 and TRBJ1-5; 7 nucleotides line up with TRBD1. The V segment lost 4 bases and the J segment 0 bases; nucleotides outside the gene matches: 18. Germline lookup yields CDR1 MDHEN and CDR2 SYDVKM. CDR3 size: 20 residues. CDR3 in amino acids: CASSSWVLGTAPNSNQPQHF. CDR3 coding DNA: TGTGCCAGCAGTTCATGGGTACTCGGGACAGCCCCGAATAGCAATCAGCCCCAGCATTTT.

The chain uses TRBV6-5 and TRBJ2-7, with 7 nucleotides matching TRBD2. The CDR3 length is 14 residues. Trimming at V came to 6 bases and at J to 5 bases, leaving 10 bases not matched to a gene. In germline, CDR1 is MNHEY, CDR2 SVGAGI. CDR3 sequence reads: CASRLGGAGHEQYF. CDR3 bases: TGTGCCAGCAGGCTGGGAGGGGCAGGCCACGAGCAGTACTTC.

The V and J genes are TRBV9 and TRBJ2-3; 11 bases align to TRBD2. Germline V lookup: CDR1 SGDLS, CDR2 YYNGEE. The CDR3 has 17 amino acids. V was pared by 4 bases and J by 4 bases, with 11 bases of the junction left unmatched. Here the CDR3 DNA reads TGTGCCAGCAGCAAGGGACTAGCGGACCCCAGGGCAGATACGCAGTATTTT. It encodes CASSKGLADPRADTQYF.

The sample holds a few counts of this clone. The rearrangement joins TRBV5-6 to TRBJ2-1; TRBD2 aligns across 8 bases. CDR3 size: 16 residues. The V and J ends lost 4 bases and 2 bases, in that order; junction bases with no gene match: 8. CDR1 and CDR2 (germline): SGHDT, YYEEEE. The CDR3 region is CASSTTVGLAYNEQFF. CDR3 in DNA: TGTGCCAGCAGCACGACGGTGGGACTAGCCTACAATGAGCAGTTCTTC.

The chain combines TRBV7-9 with TRBJ2-2; TRBD2 agrees at 8 bases. CDR3 length: 19 amino acids. J was trimmed by 1 base and V by 0 bases; bases with no gene match: 10. The germline CDR1 and CDR2 sequences are SEHNR and FQNEAQ (reference sequence). The CDR3 DNA reads TGTGCCAGCAGCTTAGCCCCAGGCGGGGGGTTTAGGAACACCGGGGAGCTGTTTTTT. It is translated as CASSLAPGGGFRNTGELFF.

The rearrangement links TRBV18 to TRBJ2-5; D is ambiguous. This CDR3 region has 14 residues. The germline gives CDR1 KGHSH, CDR2 LQKENI. The V end was cut by 3 bases, the J end by 5 bases, with 13 bases between. The CDR3 loop reads CASSPPPVAETQYF. DNA for the CDR3: TGTGCCAGCTCACCTCCTCCGGTAGCCGAGACCCAGTACTTC.

This clone was recorded a few times. This CDR3 reads CASSLRAGINTEAFF. The DNA for the CDR3 is TGTGCCAGCAGCTTAAGGGCAGGGATAAACACTGAAGCTTTCTTT. The chain carries TRBV7-9 and TRBJ1-1; D is possibly TRBD1 (5 bases). V shed 2 bases and J shed 2 bases, with 12 bases lying between them. The germline V gene encodes CDR1 SEHNR and CDR2 FQNEAQ (reference sequence). The length of the CDR3 is 15 residues.

This clone was recorded only once. The CDR3 DNA is TGCGCCAGCAGCTTGGCCGGCATTGGGGCAGGGGGTAGGAATGAGCAGTTCTTC. It yields the protein CASSLAGIGAGGRNEQFF. The chain combines TRBV5-1 with TRBJ2-1, with 7 bases lining up with TRBD1. The CDR3 spans 18 residues. The V segment lost 0 bases and the J segment 7 bases; nucleotides outside the gene matches: 16. Germline CDR1 and CDR2: SGHRS and YFSETQ.

V usage is TRBV5-1 and J usage is TRBJ2-5; TRBD1 matches 9 bases. Per the germline V gene, CDR1 is SGHRS and CDR2 is YFSETQ. The CDR3 extends over 15 amino acids. V dropped 4 bases and J dropped 1; count of bases not matched to a gene: 5. The CDR3 DNA reads TGCGCCAGCAGCCAGGGGACAGGGCTCCAAGAGACCCAGTACTTC. It is translated as CASSQGTGLQETQYF. Together with reference TRBV5-1 and TRBJ2-5, the CDR3 gives the full variable domain: KAGVTQTPRYLIKTRGQQVTLSCSPISGHRSVSWYQQTPGQGLQFLFEYFSETQRNKGNFPGRFSGRQFSNSRSEMNVSTLELGDSALYLCASSQGTGLQETQYFGPGTRLLVL.

The chain joins TRBV9 to TRBJ2-1; 8 bases align to TRBD1. CDR1 SGDLS and CDR2 YYNGEE come from the germline V gene. The CDR3 is 15 residues long. With 5 bases clipped from V and 0 bases from J, the junction kept 4 bases outside the gene matches. CDR3 sequence (DNA): TGTGCCAGCAGGAACACAGGGGGCTCCTACAATGAGCAGTTCTTC. Protein product: CASRNTGGSYNEQFF. The entire variable domain, with the rest obtained from reference TRBV9 and TRBJ2-1, is as follows: DSGVTQTPKHLITATGQRVTLRCSPRSGDLSVYWYQQSLDQGLQFLIQYYNGEERAKGNILERFSAQQFPDLHSELNLSSLELGDSALYFCASRNTGGSYNEQFFGPGTRLTVL.

CDR3 coding DNA: TGTGCCTGGAGTCACAGGGGGCGCAATCAGCCCCAGCATTTT. It specifies CAWSHRGRNQPQHF. V and J are TRBV30 and TRBJ1-5; TRBD1 agrees at 9 bases. Germline-derived CDR1 and CDR2 are GTSNPN and SVGIG (reference sequence). This CDR3 has 14 residues. V lost 2 bases and J lost 2; bases outside the gene matches: 1.

The V and J genes are TRBV19 and TRBJ1-2; 9 bases match TRBD1. This CDR3 has 13 residues. Germline trimming cut 5 bases from V and 8 bases from J; bases unmatched to any gene: 6. Germline V gene lookup returns CDR1 LNHDA and CDR2 SQIVND (reference sequence). The CDR3 reads CASSYRTGEGYTF. CDR3 bases: TGTGCCAGTAGTTACCGGACAGGGGAAGGCTACACCTTC.

The J gene is TRBJ1-2, the V gene TRBV19, with TRBD1 identical over 8 bases. The V and J ends lost 4 bases and 10 bases, in that order; junction bases with no gene match: 11. The CDR3 contains 14 residues. CDR1 is LNHDA and CDR2 is SQIVND in the germline V gene (reference sequence). The DNA for the CDR3 is TGTGCCAGTAGTAGGAACAACGACAGGGGATCCTACACCTTC. Translating it yields CASSRNNDRGSYTF. The full variable domain, its missing parts supplied by reference TRBV19 and TRBJ1-2, is DGGITQSPKYLFRKEGQNVTLSCEQNLNHDAMYWYRQDPGQGLRLIYYSQIVNDFQKGDIAEGYSVSREKKESFPLTVTSAQKNPTAFYLCASSRNNDRGSYTFGSGTRLTVV.

V and J are TRBV7-8 and TRBJ1-2; possible D gene TRBD1, 5 bases. The V end lost 1 base, the J end lost 0 bases, and 6 bases lay between the germline ends. The length of the CDR3 is 14 residues. Germline CDR1 SGHVS, CDR2 FQNEAQ. CDR3 sequence (DNA): TGTGCCAGCAGCTTAGACAGGCCTAACTATGGCTACACCTTC. Encoded protein: CASSLDRPNYGYTF.

This sequence joins TRBV6-6 and TRBJ2-1; 11 nucleotides line up with TRBD2. The V gene end was trimmed by 6 bases and the J gene end by 10 bases; junction bases not matched to a gene: 14. CDR1 and CDR2 from the germline V gene are MNHNY and SVGAGI (reference sequence). This CDR3 is built from 16 residues. CDR3 residues: CASRVHSGGVYREQFF. The CDR3 DNA sequence: TGTGCCAGCAGGGTTCATAGCGGGGGGGTATACAGAGAGCAGTTCTTC.

The chain couples TRBV5-1 to TRBJ1-6; 10 bases line up with TRBD1. CDR1 is SGHRS and CDR2 is YFSETQ in the germline V gene. The CDR3 sequence is 15 residues long. Trimming removed 0 bases from V and 10 bases from J; junction bases left unmatched: 4. The CDR3 loop reads CASSLEGTGDSPLHF. CDR3 nucleotide sequence: TGCGCCAGCAGCTTGGAGGGGACAGGGGACTCACCCCTCCACTTT.

The chain is built from TRBV4-3 and TRBJ2-3, with D tentatively TRBD2 (6 bases). The CDR3 has 15 residues. V was clipped by 1 base and J by 2 bases, with 10 bases between them. Germline V CDR1 and CDR2: LGHNA, YSLEER. CDR3: CASSQGGVDTDTQYF. For the CDR3, the DNA is TGCGCCAGCAGCCAAGGGGGGGTGGACACAGATACGCAGTATTTT.

The V call is TRBV29-1, the J call TRBJ2-5, with 9 nucleotides matching TRBD1. The J call may be in error: the DNA end matches TRBJ2-7 better. The CDR3 runs 13 residues. Germline CDR1 reads SQVTM; CDR2 reads ANQGSEA. The CDR3 nucleotides are TGCAGCGTTACCGGGACAGGGACCTACGAGCAGTACTTC. As protein: CSVTGTGTYEQYF.

Remarks on this clone: Other DNA sequences in this sample translate to the same CDR3. This chain connects TRBV4-1 to TRBJ2-2; perhaps TRBD2 as D (5 bases). This CDR3 contains 15 residues. V was shortened by 0 bases and J by 6 bases, with 11 bases between the two germline ends. Germline V gene data show CDR1 as MGHRA and CDR2 as YSYEKL. As DNA, the CDR3 is TGCGCCAGCAGCCAAGATCCTCGGGGAGCCGGGGAGCTGTTTTTT. The encoded protein is CASSQDPRGAGELFF.

This clone was detected a few times. Here the CDR3 reads CASSALTSGGGTQYF. The DNA for the CDR3 is TGTGCCAGCAGCGCTCTTACTAGCGGGGGAGGCACGCAGTATTTT. This chain joins TRBV5-8 and TRBJ2-3; TRBD2 aligns across 11 bases. Looked up from germline, CDR1 is SGHTS and CDR2 is YDEGEE. The CDR3 has 15 amino acids. Trimming took 4 bases from V and 9 from J; bases not matched to a gene: 10.